This T cell receptor beta chain emerged from a study of blood T cell repertoires in COVID-19. Overall study: Italy, Spain and the United States were the sources of the convalescent and acute COVID-19 samples. In each case, the material was cDNA or gDNA derived from T cells, B-cell-depleted T cells, or PBMCs.

This clone was detected a few times. The germline V and J ends were trimmed by 4 bases and 0 bases, with 19 bases remaining between them. Germline-derived CDR1 and CDR2 are SGHTS and YDEGEE. CDR3 length: 17 residues. In the authors' workflow: Scientists estimated how many nucleated cells there were by amplifying reference gene primers. The assay was immunoSEQ multiplex PCR, and TCRdb's table has in-frame clones only and misses some. V and J calls and clone size come straight from that table; D and trimming were deduced from the DNA. The table has 470,000 or so clones, 80% to 90% seen once. The J gene is TRBJ1-1, the V gene TRBV5-8; no firm D call. The sample taken for sequencing was peripheral blood. The TCR was taken from a human donor in a cohort sampled during active COVID-19. As DNA, the CDR3 is TGTGCCAGCAGCCGAGGGCTGTTACAGTTAATGAACACTGAAGCTTTCTTT. Protein sequence: CASSRGLLQLMNTEAFF.